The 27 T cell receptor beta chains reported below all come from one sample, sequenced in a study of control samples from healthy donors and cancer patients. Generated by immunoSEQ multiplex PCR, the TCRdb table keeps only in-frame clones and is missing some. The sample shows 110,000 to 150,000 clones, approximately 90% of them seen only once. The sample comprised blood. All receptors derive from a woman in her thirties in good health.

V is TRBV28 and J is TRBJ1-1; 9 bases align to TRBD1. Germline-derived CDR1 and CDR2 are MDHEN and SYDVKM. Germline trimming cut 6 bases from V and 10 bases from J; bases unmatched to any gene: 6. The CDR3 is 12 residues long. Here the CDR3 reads CASRDRGGRAFF. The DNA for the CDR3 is TGTGCCAGCAGGGACAGGGGAGGACGAGCTTTCTTT. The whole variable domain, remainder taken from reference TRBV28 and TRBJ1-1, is DVKVTQSSRYLVKRTGEKVFLECVQDMDHENMFWYRQDPGLGLRLIYFSYDVKMKEKGDIPEGYSVSREKKERFSLILESASTNQTSMYLCASRDRGGRAFFGQGTRLTVV.

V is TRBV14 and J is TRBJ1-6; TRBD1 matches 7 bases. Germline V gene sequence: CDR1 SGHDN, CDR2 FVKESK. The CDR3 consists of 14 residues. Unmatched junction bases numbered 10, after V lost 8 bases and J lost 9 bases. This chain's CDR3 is CASSRGLVSSPLHF. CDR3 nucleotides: TGTGCCAGCTCCAGGGGGTTAGTCAGTTCACCCCTCCACTTT.

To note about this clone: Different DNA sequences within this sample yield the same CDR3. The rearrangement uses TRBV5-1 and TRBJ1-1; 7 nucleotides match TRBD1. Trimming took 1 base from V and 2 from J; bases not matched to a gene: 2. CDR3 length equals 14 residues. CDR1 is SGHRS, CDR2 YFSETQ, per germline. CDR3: CASSLTGANTEAFF. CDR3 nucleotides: TGCGCCAGCAGCTTGACAGGGGCCAACACTGAAGCTTTCTTT.

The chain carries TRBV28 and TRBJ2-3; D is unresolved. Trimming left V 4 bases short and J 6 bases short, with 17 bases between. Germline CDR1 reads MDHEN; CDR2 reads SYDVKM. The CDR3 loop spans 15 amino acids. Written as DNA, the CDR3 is TGTGCCAGCAGTTCAACCTCTACGATGTTGGATACGCAGTATTTT. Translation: CASSSTSTMLDTQYF.

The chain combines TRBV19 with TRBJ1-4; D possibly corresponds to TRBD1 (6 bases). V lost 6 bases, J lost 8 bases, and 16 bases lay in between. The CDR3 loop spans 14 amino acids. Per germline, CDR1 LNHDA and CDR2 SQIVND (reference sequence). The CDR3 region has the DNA TGTGCCAGTAGCTCAGGGGCCCTTGCCGAAAAACTGTTTTTT. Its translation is CASSSGALAEKLFF.

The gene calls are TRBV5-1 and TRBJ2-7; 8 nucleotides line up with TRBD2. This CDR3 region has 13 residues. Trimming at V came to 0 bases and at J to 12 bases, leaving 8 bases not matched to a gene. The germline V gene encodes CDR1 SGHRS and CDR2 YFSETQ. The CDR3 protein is CASSLAGGEGVYF. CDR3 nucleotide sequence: TGCGCCAGCAGCTTGGCCGGGGGGGAGGGGGTGTACTTC.

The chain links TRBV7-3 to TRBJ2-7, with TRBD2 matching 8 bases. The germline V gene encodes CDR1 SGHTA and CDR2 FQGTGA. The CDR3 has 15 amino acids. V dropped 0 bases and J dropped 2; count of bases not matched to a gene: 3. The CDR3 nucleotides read TGTGCCAGCAGCTTAACTAGCGGGATTACCTACGAGCAGTACTTC. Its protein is CASSLTSGITYEQYF.

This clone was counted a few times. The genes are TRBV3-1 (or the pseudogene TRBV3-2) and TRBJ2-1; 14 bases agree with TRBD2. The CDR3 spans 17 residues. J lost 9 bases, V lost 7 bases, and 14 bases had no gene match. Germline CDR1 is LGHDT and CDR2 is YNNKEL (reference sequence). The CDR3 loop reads CASTSEGLAGVSSEQFF. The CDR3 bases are TGTGCCAGCACCTCAGAGGGACTAGCGGGAGTATCGTCTGAGCAGTTCTTC.

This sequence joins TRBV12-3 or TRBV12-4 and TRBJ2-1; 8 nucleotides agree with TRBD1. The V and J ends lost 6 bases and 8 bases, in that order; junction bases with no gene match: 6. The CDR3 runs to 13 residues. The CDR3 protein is CASRLTGEDEQFF. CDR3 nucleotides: TGTGCCAGCAGATTGACAGGGGAGGATGAGCAGTTCTTC.

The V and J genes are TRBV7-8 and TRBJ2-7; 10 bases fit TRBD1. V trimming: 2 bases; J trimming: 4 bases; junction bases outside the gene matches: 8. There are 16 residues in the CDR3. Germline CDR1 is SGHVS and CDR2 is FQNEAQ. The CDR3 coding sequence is TGTGCCAGCAGCTTAAGGAGGGGGACAGGGGAATACGAGCAGTACTTC. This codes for CASSLRRGTGEYEQYF.

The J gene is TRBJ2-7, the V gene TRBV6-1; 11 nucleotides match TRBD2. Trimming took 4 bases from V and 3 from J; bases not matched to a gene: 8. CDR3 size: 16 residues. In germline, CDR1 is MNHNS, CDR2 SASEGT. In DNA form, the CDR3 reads TGTGCCAGCAGTGGGGGACTAGCGGAACAGTTCTACGAGCAGTACTTC. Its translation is CASSGGLAEQFYEQYF.

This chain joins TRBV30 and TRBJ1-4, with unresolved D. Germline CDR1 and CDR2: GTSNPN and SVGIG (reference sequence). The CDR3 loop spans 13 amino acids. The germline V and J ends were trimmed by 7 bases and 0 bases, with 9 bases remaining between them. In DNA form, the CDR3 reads TGTGCCTCCCCCGGGGCAACTAATGAAAAACTGTTTTTT. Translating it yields CASPGATNEKLFF.

CDR3 amino acids: CASSGRDRAYGYTF. CDR3 coding DNA: TGCGCCAGCAGTGGTAGGGACAGAGCCTATGGCTACACCTTC. V gene TRBV10-2 combines with J gene TRBJ1-2; 7 bases agree with TRBD1. This CDR3 has 14 amino acids. CDR1 WSHSY and CDR2 SAAADI come from the germline V gene. After removal of 4 bases from V and 4 bases from J, the junction contained 6 bases not matched to a gene.

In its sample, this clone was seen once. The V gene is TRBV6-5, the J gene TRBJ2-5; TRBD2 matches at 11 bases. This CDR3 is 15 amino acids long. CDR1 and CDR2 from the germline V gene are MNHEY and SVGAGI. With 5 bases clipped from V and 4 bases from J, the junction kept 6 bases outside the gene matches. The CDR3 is CASSTLLAGVETQYF. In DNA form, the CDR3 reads TGTGCCAGCAGTACACTACTAGCGGGAGTAGAGACCCAGTACTTC.

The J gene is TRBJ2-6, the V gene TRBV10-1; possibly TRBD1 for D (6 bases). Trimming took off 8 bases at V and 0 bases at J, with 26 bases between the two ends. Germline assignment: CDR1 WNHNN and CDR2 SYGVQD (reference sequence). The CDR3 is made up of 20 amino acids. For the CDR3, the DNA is TGCGCCAGCCCACCTAATCCACCGAACAGGGTTTACTCTGGGGCCAACGTCCTGACTTTC. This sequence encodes CASPPNPPNRVYSGANVLTF.

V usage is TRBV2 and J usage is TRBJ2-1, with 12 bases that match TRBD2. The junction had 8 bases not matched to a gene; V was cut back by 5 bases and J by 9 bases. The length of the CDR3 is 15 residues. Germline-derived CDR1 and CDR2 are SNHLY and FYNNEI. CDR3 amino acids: CASSPRLAGEVEQFF. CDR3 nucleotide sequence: TGTGCCAGCAGTCCGCGACTAGCGGGAGAGGTTGAGCAGTTCTTC. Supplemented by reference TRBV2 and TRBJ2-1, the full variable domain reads EPEVTQTPSHQVTQMGQEVILRCVPISNHLYFYWYRQILGQKVEFLVSFYNNEISEKSEIFDDQFSVERPDGSNFTLKIRSTKLEDSAMYFCASSPRLAGEVEQFFGPGTRLTVL.

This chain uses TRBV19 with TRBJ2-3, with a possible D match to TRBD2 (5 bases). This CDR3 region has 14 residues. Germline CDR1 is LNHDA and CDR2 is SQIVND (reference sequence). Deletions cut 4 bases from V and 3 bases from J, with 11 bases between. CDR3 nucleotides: TGTGCCAGTAGTAGCCGGAGGTGGACAGATACGCAGTATTTT. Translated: CASSSRRWTDTQYF. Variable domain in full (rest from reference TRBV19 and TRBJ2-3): DGGITQSPKYLFRKEGQNVTLSCEQNLNHDAMYWYRQDPGQGLRLIYYSQIVNDFQKGDIAEGYSVSREKKESFPLTVTSAQKNPTAFYLCASSSRRWTDTQYFGPGTRLTVL.

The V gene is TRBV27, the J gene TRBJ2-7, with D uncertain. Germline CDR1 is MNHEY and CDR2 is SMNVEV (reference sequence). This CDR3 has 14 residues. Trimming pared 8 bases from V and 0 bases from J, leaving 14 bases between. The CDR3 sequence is CASRSMVRSYEQYF. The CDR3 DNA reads TGTGCCAGCCGGTCCATGGTTCGCTCCTACGAGCAGTACTTC.

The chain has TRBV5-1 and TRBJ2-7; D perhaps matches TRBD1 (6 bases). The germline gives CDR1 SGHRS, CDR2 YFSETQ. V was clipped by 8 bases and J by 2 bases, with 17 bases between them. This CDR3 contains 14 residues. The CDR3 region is CASAIEQGAYEQYF. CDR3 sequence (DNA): TGCGCCAGTGCTATTGAACAGGGAGCCTACGAGCAGTACTTC.

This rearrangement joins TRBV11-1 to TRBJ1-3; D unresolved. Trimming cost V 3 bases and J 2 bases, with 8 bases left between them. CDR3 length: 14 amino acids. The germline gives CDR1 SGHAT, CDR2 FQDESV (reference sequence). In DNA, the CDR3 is TGTGCCAGCAGCTTTGGGGTACCTGGAAACACCATATATTTT. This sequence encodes CASSFGVPGNTIYF.

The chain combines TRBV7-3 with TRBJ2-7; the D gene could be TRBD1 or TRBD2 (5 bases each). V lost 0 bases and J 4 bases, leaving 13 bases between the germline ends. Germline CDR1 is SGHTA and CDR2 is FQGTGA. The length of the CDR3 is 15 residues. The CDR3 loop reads CASSLTFPGPYEQYF. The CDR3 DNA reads TGTGCCAGCAGCTTAACTTTTCCGGGACCGTACGAGCAGTACTTC.

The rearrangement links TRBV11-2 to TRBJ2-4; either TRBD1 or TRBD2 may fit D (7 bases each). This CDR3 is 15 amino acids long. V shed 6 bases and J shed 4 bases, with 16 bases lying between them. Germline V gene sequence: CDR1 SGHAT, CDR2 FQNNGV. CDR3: CASSLQGGVKNIQYF. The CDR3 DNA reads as TGTGCCAGCAGTCTCCAGGGGGGGGTTAAAAACATTCAGTACTTC.

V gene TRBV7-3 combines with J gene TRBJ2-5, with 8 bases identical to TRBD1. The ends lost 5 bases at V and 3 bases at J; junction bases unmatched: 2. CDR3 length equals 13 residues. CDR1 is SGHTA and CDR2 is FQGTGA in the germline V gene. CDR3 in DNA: TGTGCCAGCAGCCGGGGACAGGAAGAGACCCAGTACTTC. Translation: CASSRGQEETQYF.

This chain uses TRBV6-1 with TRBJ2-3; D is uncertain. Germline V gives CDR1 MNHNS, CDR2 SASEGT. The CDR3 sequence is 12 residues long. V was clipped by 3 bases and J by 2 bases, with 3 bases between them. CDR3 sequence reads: CASSDNTDTQYF. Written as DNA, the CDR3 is TGTGCCAGCAGTGACAACACAGATACGCAGTATTTT.

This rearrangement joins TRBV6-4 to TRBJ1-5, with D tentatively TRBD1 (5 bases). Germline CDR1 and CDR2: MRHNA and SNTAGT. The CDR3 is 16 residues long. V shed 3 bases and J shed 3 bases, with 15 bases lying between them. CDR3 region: CASSDRGREANQPQHF. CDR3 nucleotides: TGTGCCAGCAGTGATCGGGGCAGGGAGGCCAATCAGCCCCAGCATTTT.

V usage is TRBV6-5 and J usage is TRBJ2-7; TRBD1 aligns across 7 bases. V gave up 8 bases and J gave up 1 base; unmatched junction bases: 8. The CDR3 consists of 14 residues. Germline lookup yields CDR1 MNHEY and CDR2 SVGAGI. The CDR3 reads CASRSEDRSYEQYF. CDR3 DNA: TGTGCCAGCCGCTCTGAGGACAGGTCCTACGAGCAGTACTTC.

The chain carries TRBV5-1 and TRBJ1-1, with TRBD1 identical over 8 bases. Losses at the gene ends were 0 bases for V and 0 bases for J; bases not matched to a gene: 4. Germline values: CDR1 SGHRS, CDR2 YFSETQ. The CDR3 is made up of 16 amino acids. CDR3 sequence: CASSLVLGQVNTEAFF. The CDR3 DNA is TGCGCCAGCAGCTTGGTGTTGGGACAGGTGAACACTGAAGCTTTCTTT.